This entry lists 32 T cell receptor beta chains sequenced from one sample in a study of cytomegalovirus exposure and HLA in healthy donors. With 60 Vbeta and 13 Jbeta primers, the PCR was carried out. The table came from immunoSEQ multiplex PCR; TCRdb's copy has only in-frame clones and leaves some out. This sample has 90,000 to 150,000 clones; about 78% occur once, and the top ten carry about 8.2%. Sequencing was performed on PBMCs. Receptors were obtained from a woman aged 40-49 years in good health and CMV-seropositive.

This rearrangement joins TRBV5-1 to TRBJ2-1; 7 bases line up with TRBD1. The germline CDR1 and CDR2 sequences are SGHRS and YFSETQ. The CDR3 contains 14 residues. The V and J ends lost 4 bases and 5 bases, in that order; junction bases with no gene match: 6. The CDR3 loop reads CASSKTTGDNEQFF. For the CDR3, the DNA is TGCGCCAGCAGCAAGACCACAGGGGACAATGAGCAGTTCTTC.

The rearrangement links TRBV7-9 to TRBJ2-7; D might be TRBD2 (5 bases). Between the trimmed V and J ends, which lost 6 bases and 3 bases, there was a span of 9 bases. Germline CDR1 reads SEHNR; CDR2 reads FQNEAQ (reference sequence). The CDR3 sequence is 12 residues long. The CDR3 coding sequence is TGTGCCAGCAGTTCCGACTACTACGAGCAGTACTTC. Encoded protein: CASSSDYYEQYF.

The chain is built from TRBV5-1 and TRBJ2-2; D is perhaps TRBD2 (7 bases). Trimming removed 1 base at V and 4 bases at J, with 14 bases between. CDR3 length: 16 residues. The V gene's germline CDR1 is SGHRS and CDR2 YFSETQ. CDR3 protein: CASSLLGGAFTGELFF. Written as DNA, the CDR3 is TGCGCCAGCAGCTTGTTGGGGGGGGCCTTCACCGGGGAGCTGTTTTTT.

The rearrangement uses TRBV5-4 and TRBJ2-5; 8 bases match TRBD2. V was pared by 0 bases and J by 5 bases, with 9 bases of the junction left unmatched. Germline CDR1 is SGHNT and CDR2 is YYREEE (reference sequence). The CDR3 is 16 amino acids. The CDR3 region is CASSLGSRGGLETQYF. The CDR3 DNA sequence: TGTGCCAGCAGCTTGGGAAGTCGGGGGGGCCTTGAGACCCAGTACTTC.

This clone was picked up a small number of times. V gene TRBV10-3 combines with J gene TRBJ2-1; 10 bases match TRBD2. With 5 bases clipped from V and 9 bases from J, the junction kept 10 bases outside the gene matches. Per germline, CDR1 ENHRY and CDR2 SYGVKD. The CDR3 loop spans 15 amino acids. CDR3 loop: CAISSGLAVSPEQFF. The CDR3 nucleotides read TGTGCCATCAGTTCCGGACTAGCGGTCTCTCCTGAGCAGTTCTTC.

This chain connects TRBV7-8 to TRBJ2-6, with D hard to call. The CDR3 consists of 14 residues. The V end lost 3 bases, the J end lost 0 bases, and 3 bases lay between the germline ends. Germline V gene sequence: CDR1 SGHVS, CDR2 FQNEAQ. The CDR3 DNA is TGTGCCAGCAGCTTCTTCTCTGGGGCCAACGTCCTGACTTTC. Protein: CASSFFSGANVLTF.

J is TRBJ1-6 and V is TRBV5-1; D gene ambiguous. The CDR3 consists of 13 residues. Trimming removed 0 bases from V and 8 bases from J, with 6 bases in between. The germline V gene has CDR1 SGHRS and CDR2 YFSETQ. The CDR3, as DNA: TGCGCCAGCAGCTTGGGTCGGGATTCACCCCTCCACTTT. Translating gives CASSLGRDSPLHF.

The V call is TRBV4-2, the J call TRBJ2-1; the match to TRBD2 covers 10 bases. Per the germline V gene, CDR1 is LGHNA and CDR2 is YNFKEQ. CDR3 length: 17 amino acids. J lost 3 bases, V lost 4 bases, and 9 bases had no gene match. CDR3 amino acids: CASSRNGASGGYNEQFF. CDR3 DNA: TGTGCCAGCAGCCGCAACGGTGCTAGCGGGGGCTACAATGAGCAGTTCTTC.

This chain uses TRBV9 with TRBJ2-3, with TRBD2 as a possible D gene (5 bases). The CDR3 runs to 12 residues. V was clipped by 3 bases and J by 9 bases, with 11 bases between them. Germline loops: CDR1 SGDLS, CDR2 YYNGEE. The CDR3 region has the DNA TGTGCCAGCAGCGGCCTACTAGAGACGCAGTATTTT. Its protein product is CASSGLLETQYF.

The chain links TRBV5-4 to TRBJ1-2; D unresolved. There are 13 residues in the CDR3. CDR1 is SGHNT, CDR2 YYREEE, per germline (reference sequence). V was shortened by 0 bases and J by 4 bases, with 7 bases between the two germline ends. Here the CDR3 DNA reads TGTGCCAGCAGCTTGGATAACGGCTATGGCTACACCTTC. Encoded protein: CASSLDNGYGYTF. Full variable domain (remainder filled in from reference TRBV5-4 and TRBJ1-2): ETGVTQSPTHLIKTRGQQVTLRCSSQSGHNTVSWYQQALGQGPQFIFQYYREEENGRGNFPPRFSGLQFPNYSSELNVNALELDDSALYLCASSLDNGYGYTFGSGTRLTVV.

In this sample, this clone turned up once. The V call is TRBV7-9, the J call TRBJ1-4; D is uncertain. The ends were cut back, 8 bases at V and 7 bases at J, with 11 bases in the middle. The CDR3 is made up of 12 amino acids. CDR1 SEHNR and CDR2 FQNEAQ come from the germline V gene (reference sequence). DNA of the CDR3: TGTGCCAGCGGACTCGTGGGTGAAAAACTGTTTTTT. It specifies CASGLVGEKLFF.

V usage is TRBV9 and J usage is TRBJ1-1; D is perhaps TRBD1 (6 bases). The V end lost 0 bases, the J end lost 1 base, and 13 bases lay between the germline ends. There are 16 residues in the CDR3. The germline V gene encodes CDR1 SGDLS and CDR2 YYNGEE. The CDR3 spells CASSVGAGTTNTEAFF. DNA of the CDR3: TGTGCCAGCAGCGTAGGGGCCGGGACAACGAACACTGAAGCTTTCTTT. The full variable domain, completed using reference TRBV9 and TRBJ1-1, is DSGVTQTPKHLITATGQRVTLRCSPRSGDLSVYWYQQSLDQGLQFLIQYYNGEERAKGNILERFSAQQFPDLHSELNLSSLELGDSALYFCASSVGAGTTNTEAFFGQGTRLTVV.

V and J are TRBV29-1 and TRBJ2-5, with D maybe TRBD2 (6 bases). This CDR3 has 14 amino acids. Trimming took 5 bases from V and 5 from J, leaving 18 bases between them. Per germline, CDR1 SQVTM and CDR2 ANQGSEA. The CDR3: CSVQGGWSEETQYF. CDR3 DNA sequence: TGCAGCGTTCAAGGAGGGTGGTCCGAGGAGACCCAGTACTTC.

This sequence joins TRBV5-4 and TRBJ2-5; D not certain. The germline V gene has CDR1 SGHNT and CDR2 YYREEE (reference sequence). CDR3 length: 13 residues. V lost 4 bases to trimming and J lost 4 bases, with 11 bases between them. The CDR3 sequence: CASSPPRRETQYF. Written as DNA, the CDR3 is TGTGCCAGCAGCCCGCCCCGCAGAGAGACCCAGTACTTC.

This sequence joins TRBV20-1 and TRBJ2-1, with D perhaps matching TRBD1 (5 bases). This CDR3 has 11 amino acids. Germline V gene sequence: CDR1 DFQATT, CDR2 SNEGSKA (reference sequence). Trimming removed 4 bases from V and 9 bases from J, with 10 bases in between. As DNA, the CDR3 is TGCAGTGCTACAGGGCTCGGTGAGCAGTTCTTC. Encoded protein: CSATGLGEQFF.

This clone was recorded a few times. The chain links TRBV11-2 to TRBJ2-7; TRBD2 is a possible D gene (8 bases). CDR3 length equals 16 residues. The germline V gene encodes CDR1 SGHAT and CDR2 FQNNGV. Trimming pared 5 bases from V and 6 bases from J, leaving 23 bases between. The CDR3 protein is CASSLGGDRASAEQYF. DNA of the CDR3: TGTGCCAGCAGCCTCGGGGGGGACAGAGCCTCGGCCGAGCAGTACTTC.

The chain is built from TRBV29-1 and TRBJ2-2; D might be TRBD2 (6 bases). Trimming took 6 bases from V and 7 from J, leaving 12 bases between them. Germline V lookup: CDR1 SQVTM, CDR2 ANQGSEA. The CDR3 extends over 12 amino acids. The CDR3 spells CSVTHGGGELFF. In DNA, the CDR3 is TGCAGCGTGACCCACGGGGGCGGGGAGCTGTTTTTT.

V is TRBV9 and J is TRBJ1-2; unclear D gene. Germline CDR1 reads SGDLS; CDR2 reads YYNGEE. V shed 0 bases and J shed 6 bases, with 6 bases lying between them. CDR3 length: 12 residues. CDR3 sequence (DNA): TGTGCCAGCAGCGTAGACGAGGATGGCTACACCTTC. Protein: CASSVDEDGYTF.

The chain combines TRBV4-3 with TRBJ1-1; maybe TRBD1 (6 bases). This CDR3 is built from 15 residues. The germline V gene has CDR1 LGHNA and CDR2 YSLEER. With 4 bases removed from V and 4 bases from J, the gap between germline ends came to 16 bases. The CDR3 loop reads CASSPGQGSITEAFF. In nucleotides, the CDR3 is TGCGCCAGCAGCCCAGGTCAGGGGAGTATCACTGAAGCTTTCTTT.

The J gene is TRBJ2-3, the V gene TRBV12-5; D is ambiguous. CDR1 and CDR2 from the germline V gene are LGHNT and FRNRAP. The germline V and J ends were trimmed by 8 bases and 2 bases, with 8 bases remaining between them. The length of the CDR3 is 12 residues. For the CDR3, the DNA is TGTGCTAGTAGTTATAACACAGATACGCAGTATTTT. This gives the protein CASSYNTDTQYF.

In this sample, this clone turned up once. This rearrangement joins TRBV2 to TRBJ1-1, with D perhaps TRBD1 (5 bases). Between the trimmed V and J ends, which lost 9 bases and 5 bases, there was a span of 13 bases. Germline V gives CDR1 SNHLY, CDR2 FYNNEI. The CDR3 loop spans 12 amino acids. CDR3 residues: CASFLGGTEAFF. The CDR3 bases are TGTGCCAGTTTTCTGGGGGGGACTGAAGCTTTCTTT. The full variable domain, its missing parts supplied by reference TRBV2 and TRBJ1-1, is EPEVTQTPSHQVTQMGQEVILRCVPISNHLYFYWYRQILGQKVEFLVSFYNNEISEKSEIFDDQFSVERPDGSNFTLKIRSTKLEDSAMYFCASFLGGTEAFFGQGTRLTVV.

The chain has TRBV29-1 and TRBJ2-5, with D uncertain. Germline V gene lookup returns CDR1 SQVTM and CDR2 ANQGSEA. CDR3 length equals 13 residues. V lost 6 bases to trimming and J lost 5 bases, with 16 bases between them. The CDR3 DNA follows: TGCAGCGTGGCGACTGGCACGGCGGAGACCCAGTACTTC. This sequence encodes CSVATGTAETQYF.

This clone was seen only once. The chain combines TRBV25-1 with TRBJ2-7; D possibly corresponds to TRBD2 (6 bases). The CDR3 is 13 residues long. Germline V gene data show CDR1 as MGHDK and CDR2 as SYGVNS. V dropped 5 bases and J dropped 3 bases, with 11 bases sitting between them. CDR3 bases: TGTGCCAGCAGTTTACCCGGGAGCTACGAGCAGTACTTC. It is translated as CASSLPGSYEQYF.

The chain carries TRBV5-1 and TRBJ1-1; D unclear. V lost 0 bases to trimming and J lost 0 bases, with 9 bases between them. This CDR3 comprises 15 residues. Germline V gives CDR1 SGHRS, CDR2 YFSETQ. In nucleotides, the CDR3 is TGCGCCAGCAGCTTGGCTCCCCACATGAACACTGAAGCTTTCTTT. It is translated as CASSLAPHMNTEAFF.

J is TRBJ2-1 and V is TRBV6-1; D remains ambiguous. The V end lost 4 bases, the J end lost 6 bases, and 7 bases lay between the germline ends. The CDR3 is made up of 12 amino acids. CDR1 is MNHNS, CDR2 SASEGT, per germline. CDR3 loop: CASSALLNEQFF. Written as DNA, the CDR3 is TGTGCCAGCAGTGCCCTTCTCAATGAGCAGTTCTTC.

The chain recombines TRBV2 with TRBJ2-1; D gene uncertain. This CDR3 region has 11 residues. With 7 bases removed from V and 4 bases from J, the gap between germline ends came to 5 bases. Germline V CDR1 and CDR2: SNHLY, FYNNEI. This CDR3 reads CASTGYNEQFF. DNA of the CDR3: TGTGCCAGCACAGGTTACAATGAGCAGTTCTTC.

This sequence joins TRBV6-6 and TRBJ2-2; maybe TRBD2 (5 bases). The V end lost 6 bases, the J end lost 2 bases, and 13 bases lay between the germline ends. The CDR3 has 15 residues. From germline, CDR1 is MNHNY and CDR2 SVGAGI (reference sequence). CDR3 in amino acids: CASSKTRGNTGELFF. In DNA form, the CDR3 reads TGTGCCAGCAGCAAGACCCGGGGAAACACCGGGGAGCTGTTTTTT.

Regarding this clone: Distinct nucleotide sequences in the sample also encode this CDR3. The chain is built from TRBV9 and TRBJ1-6; no firm D call. V shed 0 bases and J shed 7 bases, with 5 bases lying between them. Germline V gives CDR1 SGDLS, CDR2 YYNGEE. The CDR3 runs to 13 residues. The CDR3 reads CASSVAGNSPLHF. For the CDR3, the DNA is TGTGCCAGCAGCGTAGCGGGGAATTCACCCCTCCACTTT. Complete variable domain (other parts from reference TRBV9 and TRBJ1-6): DSGVTQTPKHLITATGQRVTLRCSPRSGDLSVYWYQQSLDQGLQFLIQYYNGEERAKGNILERFSAQQFPDLHSELNLSSLELGDSALYFCASSVAGNSPLHFGNGTRLTVT.

The genes are TRBV19 and TRBJ1-4, with TRBD1 matching 10 bases. The germline CDR1 and CDR2 sequences are LNHDA and SQIVND (reference sequence). With 7 bases clipped from V and 6 bases from J, the junction kept 5 bases outside the gene matches. There are 14 residues in the CDR3. For the CDR3, the DNA is TGTGCCAGTAACCGGACAGGGGGACATGAAAAACTGTTTTTT. Protein product: CASNRTGGHEKLFF.

The chain joins TRBV7-8 to TRBJ1-6; possibly TRBD1 for D (5 bases). The CDR3 covers 16 residues. Germline V CDR1 and CDR2: SGHVS, FQNEAQ. The V gene lost 0 bases and the J gene lost 9 bases, with 15 bases spanning the gap. DNA of the CDR3: TGTGCCAGCAGCTTAGCGGGGGGGGACGTGGGTTCACCCCTCCACTTT. Its protein is CASSLAGGDVGSPLHF.

The chain has TRBV6-5 and TRBJ1-5; D is possibly TRBD1 (6 bases). V lost 11 bases and J lost 7, with 15 bases in between. CDR3 length: 12 residues. Germline CDR1 and CDR2: MNHEY and SVGAGI. CDR3 residues: CAGQGSGQPQHF. CDR3 nucleotide sequence: TGTGCCGGCCAGGGGTCGGGGCAGCCCCAGCATTTT.

This clone was seen just once. The chain carries TRBV5-1 and TRBJ1-6; D might be TRBD1 (5 bases). V dropped 0 bases and J dropped 7 bases, with 11 bases sitting between them. The CDR3 sequence is 15 residues long. In germline, CDR1 is SGHRS, CDR2 YFSETQ. CDR3 DNA sequence: TGCGCCAGCAGCTTGGCCGCGGGACCCAATTCACCCCTCCACTTT. It codes for CASSLAAGPNSPLHF.